Below, one T cell receptor (beta chain) is given with its context. The V gene lost 1 base and the J gene lost 5 bases, with 14 bases spanning the gap. Germline assignment: CDR1 SGHTA and CDR2 FQGNSA. This CDR3 comprises 15 residues. The sample comes from a study of control samples from healthy donors and cancer patients. Only in-frame clones appear in the TCRdb table, and some are missing; sequencing was by immunoSEQ multiplex PCR. The data contain tens of thousands of clones, approximately 94% of them singletons. The chain has TRBV7-2 and TRBJ1-1; D is possibly TRBD1 (6 bases). This receptor was obtained from a man aged 55 to 70 in good health. Input material: blood. CDR3 sequence: CASSLGSQQGTEAFF. In nucleotides, the CDR3 is TGTGCCAGCAGCTTAGGATCTCAACAGGGTACTGAAGCTTTCTTT.